The 9 T cell receptor beta chains below were found in one sample sequenced in a study of shared T cell receptors in the human thymus. Generated by immunoSEQ multiplex PCR, the TCRdb table keeps only in-frame clones and is missing some. The repertoire holds more than 550,000 clones, approximately 85% seen once, with more than 0.008% in the top ten. This sample was also put to use in a study of human thymus T cells.

Sequencing was performed on thymocytes. The receptor set was obtained from a girl under three years old with a congenital heart defect.

CDR3 sequence: CASLPVGDTEAFF. Written as DNA, the CDR3 is TGTGCCAGCCTACCAGTTGGAGACACTGAAGCTTTCTTT. The chain has TRBV6-6 and TRBJ1-1; D not resolved. The CDR3 sequence is 13 residues long. V was pared by 8 bases and J by 3 bases, with 13 bases between. CDR1 is MNHNY and CDR2 is SVGAGI in the germline V gene (reference sequence).

The chain is built from TRBV14 and TRBJ2-7; 7 bases align to TRBD1. Trimming cost V 0 bases and J 4 bases; bases outside gene matches: 15. Germline-derived CDR1 and CDR2 are SGHDN and FVKESK. The CDR3 contains 18 residues. In DNA form, the CDR3 reads TGTGCCAGCAGCCAAGATTTGGTAACGGCACAGGGGAGATACGAGCAGTACTTC. Translated: CASSQDLVTAQGRYEQYF.

This chain links TRBV6-4 with TRBJ2-3, with 11 bases matching TRBD2. The CDR3 length is 20 residues. Germline V gene data show CDR1 as MRHNA and CDR2 as SNTAGT. V shed 6 bases, J shed 0 bases, and the junction held 17 bases outside the gene matches. CDR3 DNA sequence: TGTGCCAGCAGCCAACTCCCGCGAACTAGCGGGGGTTTAAGCACAGATACGCAGTATTTT. It codes for CASSQLPRTSGGLSTDTQYF.

The chain joins TRBV7-9 to TRBJ1-2; no clear D. V was shortened by 3 bases and J by 3 bases, with 14 bases between the two germline ends. There are 15 residues in the CDR3. The germline gives CDR1 SEHNR, CDR2 FQNEAQ (reference sequence). The DNA for the CDR3 is TGTGCCAGCAGCTTTAGTCGAACCGAGGACTATGGCTACACCTTC. Protein: CASSFSRTEDYGYTF.

This chain uses TRBV6-6 with TRBJ2-1, with 7 bases aligning to TRBD1. Germline V gene lookup returns CDR1 MNHNY and CDR2 SVGAGI (reference sequence). V was pared by 7 bases and J by 7 bases, with 7 bases of the junction left unmatched. The CDR3 totals 13 residues. CDR3 sequence: CASTKDRDNEQFF. The CDR3 DNA reads TGTGCCAGCACCAAAGACAGGGATAATGAGCAGTTCTTC.

The chain combines TRBV19 with TRBJ2-3; 9 bases map to TRBD2. The ends lost 2 bases at V and 3 bases at J; junction bases unmatched: 9. This CDR3 region has 17 residues. Germline V gives CDR1 LNHDA, CDR2 SQIVND (reference sequence). The CDR3 sequence: CASSIPTSGNKTDTQYF. CDR3 coding DNA: TGTGCCAGTAGTATACCGACTAGCGGCAACAAAACAGATACGCAGTATTTT.

The rearrangement links TRBV9 to TRBJ1-2; D perhaps matches TRBD1 (6 bases). This CDR3 is 16 amino acids long. The germline gives CDR1 SGDLS, CDR2 YYNGEE. V gave up 3 bases and J gave up 10 bases, with 25 bases separating them. The CDR3 region is CASSGSEKGDYRIYTF. Written as DNA, the CDR3 is TGTGCCAGCAGCGGTTCCGAAAAGGGGGACTATAGGATCTACACCTTC. The full variable domain, in which reference TRBV9 and TRBJ1-2 provide the parts outside the CDR3, is DSGVTQTPKHLITATGQRVTLRCSPRSGDLSVYWYQQSLDQGLQFLIQYYNGEERAKGNILERFSAQQFPDLHSELNLSSLELGDSALYFCASSGSEKGDYRIYTFGSGTRLTVV.

This chain connects TRBV20-1 to TRBJ1-1; D uncertain. Deletions cut 3 bases from V and 8 bases from J, with 10 bases between. The CDR3 has 11 amino acids. Germline lookup yields CDR1 DFQATT and CDR2 SNEGSKA (reference sequence). The CDR3 reads CSASPLLEAFF. In nucleotides, the CDR3 is TGCAGTGCTAGCCCCCTACTCGAAGCTTTCTTT.

This clone has just a few counts. The chain is built from TRBV7-2 and TRBJ2-1; D ambiguous. V lost 3 bases to trimming and J lost 8 bases, with 5 bases between them. CDR3 size: 11 residues. In germline, CDR1 is SGHTA, CDR2 FQGNSA. The CDR3: CASSLNYEQFF. As DNA, the CDR3 is TGTGCCAGCAGCTTGAACTATGAGCAGTTCTTC. Complete variable domain (other parts from reference TRBV7-2 and TRBJ2-1): GAGVSQSPSNKVTEKGKDVELRCDPISGHTALYWYRQSLGQGLEFLIYFQGNSAPDKSGLPSDRFSAERTGGSVSTLTIQRTQQEDSAVYLCASSLNYEQFFGPGTRLTVL.